This T cell receptor (beta chain) was captured in a study of blood T cell repertoires in COVID-19 (dated by TCRdb to the early 2020s). For the study in its entirety: Samples covering the acute and convalescent phases of COVID-19 were provided by collaborators in the United States, Italy and Spain. The dataset comprised deeply sampled blood TCRbeta repertoires from subjects exposed to, actively infected with, or recovered from COVID-19. The repertoires were released in a freely available public database meant as a resource for research on the immune response to SARS-CoV-2. Samples were obtained from the ongoing ImmuneRACE study (first 160 participants) and from some 1,200 subjects provided by 6 global collaborators. Sample metadata almost always included a de-identified subject ID, COVID-19 status, age in years and sex. The material from the prospective study consisted of cDNA or gDNA derived from T cells, B-cell-depleted T cells, or PBMCs. Where available, HLA class I and class II types were obtained from metadata supplied by the sample provider rather than from assay-based typing. What the research found in general, with its limitations: The quantity of clinical and demographic metadata differed by source and by participant and was supplied without curation.

Regarding this clone: Its specific antigen is unknown. No per-base quality is available; no much larger clone lies one base away.

TCRbeta CDR3 regions were amplified from genomic DNA using the immunoSEQ Assay, a bias-controlled multiplex PCR. In the paper's pipeline: Nucleated cell counts per sample were estimated from amplification of reference gene primers within the assay. Sequence reads were collapsed and filtered to measure the absolute abundance of every unique TCRbeta CDR3 rearrangement. For each sample, productive Simpson clonality was calculated as the square root of Simpson's diversity index across productive rearrangements. The table was pulled from immuneACCESS by TCRdb, which kept in-frame rearrangements only. Such tables lose some clones; where checked, under half of the loss comes from unresolved V genes, and the rest has no known cause. The V and J calls and clone size come from that table; D and trimming were worked out from the DNA. The sample includes 250,000 to 400,000 clones, with 90% observed a single time. The ten largest clones represent under 3% of the sample.

In Seattle, one collaborating source enrolled patients while the infection was active and tracked those patients longitudinally over the course of disease. Each collaborating institution followed its own protocols to collect whole blood in K2EDTA tubes. For TCRbeta analysis, collaborator samples were shipped as frozen whole blood, as isolated PBMCs, or as DNA extracted from either sample type. The V end gives up 7 bases and the J end 3 bases, leaving 12 bases in the junction not matched to a gene. Looking up the germline V gene yields CDR1 SQVTM and CDR2 ANQGSEA. The CDR3, from cysteine to phenylalanine, totals 16 residues. CDR3 DNA is the only sequence kept; it has 48 bases, read in frame from the first base.

This receptor chain uses TRBV29-1 and TRBJ2-3; 11 of the junction bases match TRBD2. The TCR comes from a woman under 40 with COVID-19, enrolled during active disease. The sample consisted of peripheral blood. CDR3 region: CSANNPASGRTDTQYF. The nucleotide sequence reads as follows: TGCAGCGCCAATAACCCGGCTAGCGGGAGGACAGATACGCAGTATTTT.